The 7 T cell receptor beta chains listed next were all sequenced from one sample in a study of T cell clonality in common variable immunodeficiency. The repertoire was sequenced with immunoSEQ multiplex PCR; TCRdb's copy has only in-frame clones and lacks some. The sample holds more than 30,000 clones, and no clone turns up only once. What was sequenced was peripheral blood mononuclear cells. The source is a person between 18 and 75 years old in good health.

There are many counts of this clone. The read comes to an end 3 residues before the CDR3 does, leaving the germline J gene to fill in the end. The V call is TRBV27, the J call TRBJ2-3; 8 bases line up with TRBD1. The germline V gene has CDR1 MNHEY and CDR2 SMNVEV (reference sequence). The CDR3 length is 15 residues. V lost 3 bases and J lost 7; bases outside the gene matches: 9. This chain's CDR3 is CASSLDDRGTYTQYF. The CDR3 DNA, read in part, is TGTGCCAGCAGTTTGGACGACAGGGGCACGTATACG.

This clone was detected many times. The read terminates 3 residues ahead of where the CDR3 ends, so the germline J gene completes it. The chain is built from TRBV18 and TRBJ2-2, with D maybe TRBD1 (7 bases). CDR1 is KGHSH and CDR2 is LQKENI in the germline V gene. With 3 bases removed from V and 0 bases from J, the gap between germline ends came to 11 bases. There are 16 residues in the CDR3. CDR3 loop: CASSPQGGTNTGELFF. The DNA read from the CDR3 is TGTGCCAGCTCACCCCAGGGGGGAACGAACACCGGGGAG.

This clone came up many times. The missing CDR3 end, 3 residues past where the read stops, is filled in from the germline J gene. This chain links TRBV5-5 with TRBJ2-1; tentatively, D is TRBD1 (6 bases). CDR1 is SGHKS, CDR2 YYEKEE, per germline (reference sequence). V lost 4 bases to trimming and J lost 5 bases, with 10 bases between them. The CDR3 is made up of 13 amino acids. CDR3 sequence reads: CASSKQGNNEQFF. Incomplete CDR3 DNA: TGTGCCAGCAGCAAACAGGGTAACAATGAG.

The sample holds many counts of this clone. CDR3 region: CASSPRQGAGNTIYF. Incomplete CDR3 DNA: TGTGCCAGCTCACCACGACAGGGAGCTGGAAACACC. The rearrangement uses TRBV18 and TRBJ1-3; TRBD1 matches at 7 bases. The read falls 3 residues short of the CDR3 end, and the missing part is taken from the germline J gene. The ends lost 1 base at V and 2 bases at J; junction bases unmatched: 2. The CDR3 covers 15 residues. Germline values: CDR1 KGHSH, CDR2 LQKENI.

In its sample, this clone was seen many times. The read ends 3 residues early relative to the CDR3; the germline J gene fills the gap. The chain couples TRBV20-1 to TRBJ1-2; D remains unclear. The V and J ends lost 7 bases and 6 bases respectively, with 15 bases between them. Germline CDR1 reads DFQATT; CDR2 reads SNEGSKA (reference sequence). The CDR3 sequence is 12 residues long. The sequenced CDR3 bases are TGCAGTGTGGGCAGGCCAACGGATGGC. It translates to CSVGRPTDG. The entire CDR3 protein is CSVGRPTDGYTF.

This clone was observed at least ten times. The read gets to within 3 residues of the CDR3 end, and the germline J gene fills in the rest. The gene calls are TRBV6-2 or TRBV6-3 and TRBJ1-5; maybe TRBD1 (6 bases). Germline-derived CDR1 and CDR2 are MNHEY and SVGEGT. This CDR3 contains 14 residues. V was trimmed by 6 bases and J by 6 bases, leaving 15 bases between them. The CDR3 DNA, read in part, is TGTGCCAGCAGCAAAACAGGGATCGGTCAGCCC. Its translation is CASSKTGIGQP. The whole CDR3 sequence is CASSKTGIGQPQHF.

This clone was recorded at least ten times. The CDR3 goes on 3 residues after the read ends, and that part is filled in from the germline J gene. The gene calls are TRBV7-9 and TRBJ2-2; a possible D gene is TRBD2 (6 bases). The CDR3 totals 15 residues. CDR1 SEHNR and CDR2 FQNEAQ come from the germline V gene (reference sequence). Trimming cost V 6 bases and J 6 bases, with 17 bases left between them. The CDR3 loop reads CASRPRSGGAGELFF. Partial CDR3 DNA: TGTGCCAGCAGACCGCGGTCCGGGGGTGCCGGGGAG.